These T cell receptor beta chains were read from a single sample in a study of blood T cells in healthy people across ages. Using its own MiXCR run on the 5' RACE reads, TCRdb lists one record per CDR3 protein. The profile shows fewer than 900,000 distinct CDR3 sequences, around half of them singletons. Sequences were obtained from blood. Receptors originate from a woman aged 60-75 years in good health. Each CDR3 is given with its conserved first and last residue. The order of the fields is clone size, J gene, D gene, V gene, CDR3 protein, CDR3 DNA. The D gene is left open where the match is weak. Rows give clone size only sometimes, using once, few, many, or a class for an expanded clone.

abundance: few; j_gene: TRBJ2-7; d_gene: TRBD1; v_gene: TRBV4-3; CDR3aa: CASSAGQGAGEQYF; CDR3nt: TGCGCCAGCAGCGCCGGACAGGGCGCGGGCGAGCAGTACTTC
abundance: -; j_gene: TRBJ1-2; d_gene: -; v_gene: TRBV7-2; CDR3aa: CASSLGPTPGPGGYTF; CDR3nt: TGTGCCAGCAGCTTAGGCCCCACCCCTGGGCCGGGGGGCTACACCTTC
abundance: many; j_gene: TRBJ2-3; d_gene: -; v_gene: TRBV5-1; CDR3aa: CASSLARDTQYF; CDR3nt: TGCGCCAGCAGCTTAGCCAGGGATACGCAGTATTTT
abundance: -; j_gene: TRBJ2-1; d_gene: TRBD2; v_gene: TRBV12-3/TRBV12-4; CDR3aa: CASSGRTSGRVAEQFF; CDR3nt: TGTGCCAGCAGTGGGCGGACTAGCGGGAGAGTGGCTGAGCAGTTCTTC
abundance: -; j_gene: TRBJ2-3; d_gene: TRBD2; v_gene: TRBV24-1; CDR3aa: CATSEKQTGTNVQYF; CDR3nt: TGTGCCACCAGTGAGAAGCAAACCGGGACTAACGTGCAGTATTTT
abundance: -; j_gene: TRBJ2-1; d_gene: -; v_gene: TRBV30; CDR3aa: CAWKGRRNEQFF; CDR3nt: TGTGCCTGGAAGGGCAGGCGCAATGAGCAGTTCTTC
abundance: -; j_gene: TRBJ2-7; d_gene: TRBD2; v_gene: TRBV5-1; CDR3aa: CASSLGGGRKEAQYF; CDR3nt: TGCGCCAGCAGCTTGGGAGGCGGGAGGAAAGAGGCCCAGTACTTC
abundance: -; j_gene: TRBJ2-7; d_gene: -; v_gene: TRBV6-1; CDR3aa: CASRTLEYEQYF; CDR3nt: TGTGCCAGTCGGACTTTGGAGTACGAGCAGTACTTC
abundance: few; j_gene: TRBJ1-2; d_gene: TRBD1; v_gene: TRBV7-9; CDR3aa: CASAPLVVYTGTGGYGYTF; CDR3nt: TGTGCCAGCGCCCCCTTAGTTGTTTATACCGGGACAGGGGGCTATGGCTACACCTTC
abundance: few; j_gene: TRBJ2-3; d_gene: -; v_gene: TRBV2; CDR3aa: CASSTQGGTDTQYF; CDR3nt: TGTGCCAGCAGTACTCAGGGAGGAACAGATACGCAGTATTTT
abundance: -; j_gene: TRBJ2-1; d_gene: -; v_gene: TRBV20-1; CDR3aa: CSARGARAYNEQFF; CDR3nt: TGCAGTGCGAGGGGCGCCCGAGCCTACAATGAGCAGTTCTTC
abundance: few; j_gene: TRBJ1-2; d_gene: TRBD1; v_gene: TRBV20-1; CDR3aa: CSARRQGLYGYTF; CDR3nt: TGCAGTGCTAGGAGACAGGGCCTCTATGGCTACACCTTC
abundance: -; j_gene: TRBJ2-1; d_gene: TRBD2; v_gene: TRBV5-1; CDR3aa: CASSCPASGGCNEQFF; CDR3nt: TGCGCCAGCAGCTGCCCAGCGAGCGGGGGGTGCAATGAGCAGTTCTTC
abundance: -; j_gene: TRBJ2-1; d_gene: -; v_gene: TRBV30; CDR3aa: CAWSVTRVEQFF; CDR3nt: TGTGCCTGGAGTGTGACCAGGGTTGAGCAGTTCTTC
abundance: many; j_gene: TRBJ2-1; d_gene: TRBD2; v_gene: TRBV6-6; CDR3aa: CASSYSRLARYNEQFF; CDR3nt: TGTGCCAGCAGTTACTCTCGACTAGCGAGGTACAATGAGCAGTTCTTC
abundance: many; j_gene: TRBJ2-1; d_gene: -; v_gene: TRBV7-2; CDR3aa: CASSFHVVPNEQFF; CDR3nt: TGTGCCAGCAGCTTCCACGTAGTTCCCAATGAGCAGTTCTTC
abundance: -; j_gene: TRBJ2-7; d_gene: TRBD1; v_gene: TRBV5-1; CDR3aa: CASSDQGAYEQYF; CDR3nt: TGCGCCAGCAGCGACCAGGGGGCCTACGAGCAGTACTTC
abundance: few; j_gene: TRBJ2-3; d_gene: -; v_gene: TRBV20-1; CDR3aa: CSAPPGADTDTQYF; CDR3nt: TGCAGTGCTCCCCCAGGGGCAGACACAGATACGCAGTATTTT
abundance: -; j_gene: TRBJ1-4; d_gene: -; v_gene: TRBV7-9; CDR3aa: CASSPTQTTTNEKLFF; CDR3nt: TGTGCCAGCAGCCCGACCCAGACAACCACTAATGAAAAACTGTTTTTT
abundance: -; j_gene: TRBJ2-3; d_gene: TRBD1; v_gene: TRBV29-1; CDR3aa: CSVEGTGADTQYF; CDR3nt: TGCAGCGTTGAAGGGACAGGGGCAGATACGCAGTATTTT
abundance: -; j_gene: TRBJ1-1; d_gene: -; v_gene: TRBV24-1; CDR3aa: CATSDLRASEAFF; CDR3nt: TGTGCCACCAGTGATCTCCGGGCTTCTGAAGCTTTCTTT
abundance: -; j_gene: TRBJ2-1; d_gene: TRBD2; v_gene: TRBV24-1; CDR3aa: CATSDAGTSFFEQFF; CDR3nt: TGTGCCACCAGTGATGCCGGGACTAGCTTTTTCGAGCAGTTCTTC
abundance: -; j_gene: TRBJ2-7; d_gene: TRBD2; v_gene: TRBV20-1; CDR3aa: CSASVSGSGYEQYF; CDR3nt: TGCAGTGCTAGCGTTAGCGGGAGTGGGTACGAGCAGTACTTC
abundance: few; j_gene: TRBJ2-7; d_gene: TRBD2; v_gene: TRBV14; CDR3aa: CASSRSAGGYEQYF; CDR3nt: TGTGCCAGCAGCCGGTCCGCGGGAGGCTACGAGCAGTACTTC
abundance: -; j_gene: TRBJ2-7; d_gene: TRBD2; v_gene: TRBV7-2; CDR3aa: CASSQAGGRQYF; CDR3nt: TGTGCCAGCTCCCAGGCGGGGGGGCGGCAGTACTTC
abundance: -; j_gene: TRBJ2-1; d_gene: -; v_gene: TRBV9; CDR3aa: CASSVAAIPYNEQFF; CDR3nt: TGTGCCAGCAGCGTAGCGGCTATACCTTACAATGAGCAGTTCTTC
abundance: -; j_gene: TRBJ2-2; d_gene: -; v_gene: TRBV5-1; CDR3aa: CASSFEGTTGELFF; CDR3nt: TGCGCCAGCAGCTTCGAGGGAACGACCGGGGAGCTGTTTTTT
abundance: -; j_gene: TRBJ2-7; d_gene: TRBD2; v_gene: TRBV5-1; CDR3aa: CASSPGFGGSGYEQYF; CDR3nt: TGCGCCAGCAGCCCGGGGTTCGGCGGGAGCGGGTACGAGCAGTACTTC
abundance: few; j_gene: TRBJ2-3; d_gene: -; v_gene: TRBV15; CDR3aa: CATSRDGQGSTDTQYF; CDR3nt: TGTGCCACCAGCAGAGATGGTCAGGGGTCCACAGATACGCAGTATTTT
abundance: -; j_gene: TRBJ2-7; d_gene: TRBD1; v_gene: TRBV2; CDR3aa: CASSAPGQTYEQYF; CDR3nt: TGTGCCAGCAGTGCCCCGGGACAGACCTACGAGCAGTACTTC
abundance: few; j_gene: TRBJ1-2; d_gene: TRBD1; v_gene: TRBV6-2/TRBV6-3; CDR3aa: CASSTRTGAYYGYTF; CDR3nt: TGTGCCAGCAGTACCCGGACAGGGGCGTACTATGGCTACACCTTC
abundance: -; j_gene: TRBJ2-3; d_gene: -; v_gene: TRBV28; CDR3aa: CASSFPRGSSVDTQYF; CDR3nt: TGTGCCAGCAGTTTTCCGCGGGGAAGCTCGGTAGATACGCAGTATTTT
abundance: -; j_gene: TRBJ2-3; d_gene: TRBD2; v_gene: TRBV20-1; CDR3aa: CSARQRAGLYTDTQYF; CDR3nt: TGCAGTGCTAGACAACGAGCGGGACTCTACACAGATACGCAGTATTTT
abundance: -; j_gene: TRBJ2-5; d_gene: -; v_gene: TRBV20-1; CDR3aa: CSAIRTERQETQYF; CDR3nt: TGCAGTGCTATTCGGACAGAAAGACAAGAGACCCAGTACTTC
abundance: -; j_gene: TRBJ1-1; d_gene: -; v_gene: TRBV20-1; CDR3aa: CSARADSRNTEAFF; CDR3nt: TGCAGTGCTAGGGCGGACAGTAGGAACACTGAAGCTTTCTTT
abundance: -; j_gene: TRBJ1-1; d_gene: -; v_gene: TRBV20-1; CDR3aa: CSAPRQTTEAFF; CDR3nt: TGCAGTGCACCTAGACAGACCACTGAAGCTTTCTTT
abundance: once; j_gene: TRBJ1-1; d_gene: -; v_gene: TRBV14; CDR3aa: CASSQDKGNKNTEAFF; CDR3nt: TGTGCCAGCAGCCAAGATAAAGGGAACAAGAACACTGAAGCTTTCTTT
abundance: -; j_gene: TRBJ2-5; d_gene: -; v_gene: TRBV4-3; CDR3aa: CASSQVRQGEKETQYF; CDR3nt: TGCGCCAGCAGCCAAGTCCGGCAGGGCGAAAAAGAGACCCAGTACTTC
abundance: once; j_gene: TRBJ2-7; d_gene: -; v_gene: TRBV27; CDR3aa: CASSLLTRPIPYEQYF; CDR3nt: TGTGCCAGCAGTTTACTTACAAGGCCCATCCCCTACGAGCAGTACTTC
abundance: -; j_gene: TRBJ2-7; d_gene: TRBD2; v_gene: TRBV11-2; CDR3aa: CASSFSSASGSGWSYEQYF; CDR3nt: TGTGCCAGCAGCTTCTCCTCGGCTAGCGGGAGTGGATGGTCCTACGAGCAGTACTTC
abundance: -; j_gene: TRBJ2-1; d_gene: -; v_gene: TRBV14; CDR3aa: CASSSWKAASYNEQFF; CDR3nt: TGTGCCAGCAGCTCCTGGAAAGCGGCTTCCTACAATGAGCAGTTCTTC
abundance: -; j_gene: TRBJ2-7; d_gene: TRBD1; v_gene: TRBV11-1; CDR3aa: CASSTGQGSYNEQYF; CDR3nt: TGTGCCAGCAGCACAGGACAGGGTAGCTACAATGAGCAGTACTTC
abundance: -; j_gene: TRBJ2-6; d_gene: -; v_gene: TRBV4-2; CDR3aa: CASSQNHPTQSGANVLTF; CDR3nt: TGTGCCAGCAGCCAAAACCACCCGACACAATCTGGGGCCAACGTCCTGACTTTC
abundance: few; j_gene: TRBJ2-5; d_gene: TRBD2; v_gene: TRBV20-1; CDR3aa: CSAPREGLGETQYF; CDR3nt: TGCAGTGCACCACGGGAGGGCCTCGGAGAGACCCAGTACTTC
abundance: few; j_gene: TRBJ1-1; d_gene: TRBD1; v_gene: TRBV20-1; CDR3aa: CSANRQGGGTEAFF; CDR3nt: TGCAGTGCGAATAGACAGGGTGGGGGCACTGAAGCTTTCTTT
abundance: once; j_gene: TRBJ2-1; d_gene: TRBD2; v_gene: TRBV3-1; CDR3aa: CASSQGLAGGSFADEQFF; CDR3nt: TGTGCCAGCAGCCAAGGACTAGCGGGAGGAAGTTTCGCGGATGAGCAGTTCTTC
abundance: -; j_gene: TRBJ2-5; d_gene: TRBD1; v_gene: TRBV20-1; CDR3aa: CSAPGQGGRETQYF; CDR3nt: TGCAGTGCTCCTGGACAGGGGGGTAGAGAGACCCAGTACTTC
abundance: -; j_gene: TRBJ2-1; d_gene: -; v_gene: TRBV7-3; CDR3aa: CASSLTPQIYNEQFF; CDR3nt: TGTGCCAGCAGCTTAACGCCACAGATCTACAATGAGCAGTTCTTC
abundance: -; j_gene: TRBJ2-5; d_gene: -; v_gene: TRBV7-2; CDR3aa: CASSLVGWNEQYF; CDR3nt: TGTGCCAGCAGCCTTGTAGGGTGGAATGAGCAGTACTTC
abundance: few; j_gene: TRBJ2-7; d_gene: -; v_gene: TRBV5-6; CDR3aa: CASSPRGGYEQYF; CDR3nt: TGTGCCAGCAGCCCACGGGGAGGATACGAGCAGTACTTC
abundance: -; j_gene: TRBJ2-3; d_gene: TRBD2; v_gene: TRBV13; CDR3aa: CASSLVWLAGEKGTDTQYF; CDR3nt: TGTGCCAGCAGCTTAGTGTGGCTAGCGGGAGAGAAAGGCACAGATACGCAGTATTTT
abundance: -; j_gene: TRBJ2-7; d_gene: -; v_gene: TRBV20-1; CDR3aa: CSARSQTYNYEQYF; CDR3nt: TGCAGTGCTAGAAGCCAAACTTACAACTACGAGCAGTACTTC
abundance: -; j_gene: TRBJ2-1; d_gene: TRBD2; v_gene: TRBV7-3; CDR3aa: CASSPEVAGSIEQFF; CDR3nt: TGTGCCAGCAGCCCAGAGGTAGCGGGAAGTATAGAGCAGTTCTTC
abundance: -; j_gene: TRBJ2-3; d_gene: -; v_gene: TRBV10-3; CDR3aa: CAINLSGTDTQYF; CDR3nt: TGTGCCATCAATCTTTCGGGCACAGATACGCAGTATTTT